The rows below give T cell receptor beta chains drawn from one sample of a study of cytomegalovirus exposure and HLA in healthy donors. Sequencing was performed with immunoSEQ multiplex PCR; in TCRdb, only in-frame clones are kept and a portion is missing. The table includes roughly 120,000 clones, around 75% detected once. The sample was PBMCs. Receptors originate from a man between 60 and 75 years old in good health and CMV-seropositive. Both conserved end residues are part of each CDR3. Each record gives: CDR3 protein, CDR3 DNA, V gene, clone size, J gene, D gene. The D gene is left open where the match is weak. Clone sizes are given selectively: once, few, many, or a class where the clone is expanded.

CASSLETGYNSPLHF | TGTGCCAGCAGCTTAGAGACAGGGTATAATTCACCCCTCCACTTT | TRBV7-6 | - | TRBJ1-6 | TRBD1
CASSLVGFTDTQYF | TGTGCCAGCAGCTTGGTCGGTTTCACAGATACGCAGTATTTT | TRBV5-4 | few | TRBJ2-3 | -
CAWAPGQYYEQYF | TGTGCCTGGGCCCCGGGACAGTACTACGAGCAGTACTTC | TRBV30 | - | TRBJ2-7 | TRBD1
CASSHGTGKYEQYF | TGTGCCAGCAGCCACGGGACAGGCAAATACGAGCAGTACTTC | TRBV27 | - | TRBJ2-7 | TRBD1
CASSLGRAAEAFF | TGTGCCAGCAGCTTAGGCAGGGCGGCTGAAGCTTTCTTT | TRBV7-2 | - | TRBJ1-1 | -
CASSWYRGDGYTF | TGTGCCAGCAGTTGGTACAGGGGAGATGGCTACACCTTC | TRBV28 | - | TRBJ1-2 | TRBD1
CASRPGQGRTDTQYF | TGTGCCAGCAGGCCGGGACAGGGTCGCACAGATACGCAGTATTTT | TRBV5-6 | - | TRBJ2-3 | TRBD1
CASLASVSETQYF | TGTGCCAGCCTCGCCAGCGTCTCAGAGACCCAGTACTTC | TRBV7-9 | - | TRBJ2-5 | -
CAWNSGSLDTQYF | TGTGCCTGGAATAGCGGGTCATTAGATACGCAGTATTTT | TRBV30 | - | TRBJ2-3 | TRBD2
CASSNRQGLNNEQFF | TGTGCCAGCAGCAACCGACAGGGTTTGAACAATGAGCAGTTCTTC | TRBV9 | - | TRBJ2-1 | TRBD1
CASLRGSEAFF | TGTGCCAGCCTTCGGGGATCTGAAGCTTTCTTT | TRBV28 | - | TRBJ1-1 | -
CSVPRRGNTEAFF | TGCAGCGTTCCTAGGCGGGGGAACACTGAAGCTTTCTTT | TRBV29-1 | - | TRBJ1-1 | -
CASSPTTGGNQETQYF | TGTGCCAGCTCACCGACGACAGGGGGGAACCAAGAGACCCAGTACTTC | TRBV18 | - | TRBJ2-5 | TRBD1